This T cell receptor (beta chain) was obtained from a study of human T cells and chemical hapten exposure. General observations from the study: Alopecia was present in the donors, so their immune response may differ from healthy people's.

Time point reported: pre-sensitization, week 0. Treatment: therapeutic diphenylcyclopropenone sensitization with weekly scalp DPC. Blood draws came first, before each patch test. Germline V CDR1 and CDR2: SSHAT, FNYEAQ (reference sequence). CDR3 length: 15 amino acids. Unique molecular identifiers were attached to individual cDNA molecules within the library. TCRdb re-called the RACE reads through MiXCR, storing one row per CDR3 protein. Among around 100,000 distinct CDR3 sequences listed, 10% to 14% were seen once. This clonotype was observed at least ten times. The target antigen is unknown. Relative to the germline gene, one junction end is altered; a read error may explain this.

The chain carries TRBV7-7 and TRBJ2-2, with 7 bases that match TRBD1. This material consisted of whole blood, taken in connection with sensitization to the hapten diphenylcyclopropenone (DPC). This clonotype originated in an older woman with alopecia areata. Some clones in this sample may be carry-over from other donors' samples. CDR3 in DNA: TGTGCTAGCAGCCTTTCCGGGACAGAGGTCGGGGAGCTGTTTTTT. Translation: CASSLSGTEVGELFF.